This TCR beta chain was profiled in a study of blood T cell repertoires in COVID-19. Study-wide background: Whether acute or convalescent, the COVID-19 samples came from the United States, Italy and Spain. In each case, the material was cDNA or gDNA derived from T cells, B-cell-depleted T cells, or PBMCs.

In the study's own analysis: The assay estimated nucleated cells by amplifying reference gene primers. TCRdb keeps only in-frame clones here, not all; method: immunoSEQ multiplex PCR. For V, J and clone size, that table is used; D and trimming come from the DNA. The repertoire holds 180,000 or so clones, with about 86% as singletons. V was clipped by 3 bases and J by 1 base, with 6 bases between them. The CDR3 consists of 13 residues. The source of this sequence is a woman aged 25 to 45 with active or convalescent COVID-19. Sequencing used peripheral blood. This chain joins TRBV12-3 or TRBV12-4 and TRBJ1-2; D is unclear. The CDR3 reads CASSFTNNYGYTF. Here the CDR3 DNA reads TGTGCCAGCAGTTTCACTAATAACTATGGCTACACCTTC.